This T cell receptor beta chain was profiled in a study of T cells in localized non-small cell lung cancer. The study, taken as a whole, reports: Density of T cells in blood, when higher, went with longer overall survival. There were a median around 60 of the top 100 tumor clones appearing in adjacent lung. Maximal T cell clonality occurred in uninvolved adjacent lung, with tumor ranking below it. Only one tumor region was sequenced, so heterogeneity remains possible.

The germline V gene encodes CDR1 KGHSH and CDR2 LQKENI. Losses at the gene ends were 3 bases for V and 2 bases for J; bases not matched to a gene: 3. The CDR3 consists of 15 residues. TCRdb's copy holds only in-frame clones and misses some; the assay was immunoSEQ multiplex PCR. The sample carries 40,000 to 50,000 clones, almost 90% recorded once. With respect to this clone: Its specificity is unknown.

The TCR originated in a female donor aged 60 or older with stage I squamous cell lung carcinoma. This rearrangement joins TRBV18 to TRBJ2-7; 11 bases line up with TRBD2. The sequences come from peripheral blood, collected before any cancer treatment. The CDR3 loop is CASSPGTSGTYEQYF. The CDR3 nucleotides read TGTGCCAGCTCACCCGGGACTAGCGGCACCTACGAGCAGTACTTC.